This is a list of T cell receptor beta chains from one sample in a study of T cell clonotyping in hematopoietic cell transplantation. The protocol was immunoSEQ multiplex PCR, while the TCRdb copy is restricted to in-frame clones and leaves out a portion. Of 5,500 to 8,000 clones listed, more than 90% are singletons. The source was PBMCs, collected 30 days after allogeneic stem cell transplant. The receptor set was obtained from a male patient in his thirties or forties who had an allogeneic stem cell transplant from a related donor, so the T cells may come from the graft donor. Some clones in this sample may be carry-over from other donors' samples. Each CDR3 is given with its conserved first and last residue. The D gene is left open where the match is weak. A clone size is listed for some rows: how often the clone was seen (once, few, many), or a class if it is expanded.

size,V,J,D,CDR3,DNA
.,TRBV5-1,TRBJ2-5,TRBD2,CASSLVFSGRGIQETQYF,TGCGCCAGCAGCTTGGTATTCTCAGGGCGGGGGATCCAAGAGACCCAGTACTTC
.,TRBV4-1,TRBJ2-7,.,CASSQDPPDEQYF,TGCGCCAGCAGCCAAGATCCCCCGGACGAGCAGTACTTC
.,TRBV9,TRBJ2-3,TRBD2,CASSVGAGYSTDTQYF,TGTGCCAGCAGCGTAGGAGCGGGATATAGCACAGATACGCAGTATTTT
.,TRBV6-6,TRBJ2-5,.,CASSRGGGRGETQYF,TGTGCCAGCAGCCGGGGAGGGGGCCGTGGGGAGACCCAGTACTTC
.,TRBV5-1,TRBJ2-7,.,CASSTGTANYEQYF,TGCGCCAGCAGCACCGGGACGGCTAACTACGAGCAGTACTTC
once,TRBV11-3,TRBJ2-7,.,CASSFNPTTGEQYF,TGTGCCAGCAGCTTTAATCCTACCACCGGCGAGCAGTACTTC
.,TRBV28,TRBJ2-3,TRBD2,CASSLPSLAGGTDTQYF,TGTGCCAGCAGTTTACCCTCGCTAGCGGGGGGGACAGATACGCAGTATTTT
.,TRBV5-1,TRBJ1-2,TRBD1,CASSFEDRDFYGYTF,TGCGCCAGCAGCTTCGAGGACAGGGATTTCTATGGCTACACCTTC
.,TRBV19,TRBJ1-2,TRBD1,CASSMVGQGMVVYGYTF,TGTGCCAGTAGTATGGTGGGACAGGGCATGGTGGTTTATGGCTACACCTTC
.,TRBV11-2,TRBJ2-7,.,CASSLDGGYEQYF,TGTGCCAGCAGCTTGGACGGGGGATACGAGCAGTACTTC
.,TRBV29-1,TRBJ2-7,.,CSVGAAAYEQYF,TGCAGCGTTGGAGCGGCAGCTTACGAGCAGTACTTC
.,TRBV7-3,TRBJ2-1,.,CASSPWGSGSEQFF,TGTGCCAGCAGCCCTTGGGGATCTGGGAGTGAGCAGTTCTTC
.,TRBV4-3,TRBJ1-2,.,CASSQDSRGFFYGYTF,TGCGCCAGCAGCCAAGATTCACGGGGCTTCTTCTATGGCTACACCTTC
.,TRBV19,TRBJ1-2,TRBD1,CASTTGYGYTF,TGTGCCAGTACGACAGGGTATGGCTACACCTTC
.,TRBV2,TRBJ1-2,TRBD1,CASNPGQGYGYTF,TGTGCCAGCAACCCGGGACAGGGCTATGGCTACACCTTC
.,TRBV7-6,TRBJ2-1,.,CASSRPGGPTDEQFF,TGTGCCAGCAGCAGACCCGGGGGGCCGACCGATGAGCAGTTCTTC
once,TRBV10-3,TRBJ1-4,TRBD1,CAASPDRVNEKLFF,TGTGCTGCGTCGCCCGACAGGGTTAATGAAAAACTGTTTTTT
.,TRBV7-2,TRBJ1-5,TRBD1,CASSSDRGNQPQHF,TGTGCCAGCAGCTCAGACAGGGGCAATCAGCCCCAGCATTTT
.,TRBV5-1,TRBJ1-5,TRBD1,CASSLGQGSSNQPQHF,TGCGCCAGCAGCTTGGGACAGGGGAGTAGCAATCAGCCCCAGCATTTT
.,TRBV5-1,TRBJ2-1,.,CASSSSLEGAYNEQFF,TGCGCCAGCAGCTCCTCATTGGAGGGGGCCTACAATGAGCAGTTCTTC
.,TRBV29-1,TRBJ2-7,TRBD1,CSPRTGRQQYF,TGCAGCCCAAGGACAGGGCGGCAGCAGTACTTC
.,TRBV28,TRBJ1-6,.,CASSPRYYRSSYNSPLHF,TGTGCCAGCAGTCCAAGGTACTACCGGAGCTCCTATAATTCACCCCTCCACTTT
once,TRBV27,TRBJ2-7,.,CASSRPNTGSFYEQYF,TGTGCCAGCAGTCGACCAAACACAGGTAGTTTCTACGAGCAGTACTTC
.,TRBV29-1,TRBJ2-7,.,CSVGSGYEQYF,TGCAGCGTGGGATCGGGGTACGAGCAGTACTTC
.,TRBV5-1,TRBJ2-3,.,CASRLSTDTQYF,TGCGCCAGCAGGTTGTCAACAGATACGCAGTATTTT
.,TRBV4-3,TRBJ1-5,.,CASSQDRGDSSQPQHF,TGCGCCAGCAGCCAAGATAGGGGGGACTCCTCTCAGCCCCAGCATTTT
.,TRBV4-1,TRBJ1-1,TRBD1,CASREGQGTLEAFF,TGCGCCAGCAGGGAAGGACAGGGTACCCTCGAAGCTTTCTTT
.,TRBV28,TRBJ1-5,TRBD1,CASSGTGINQPQHF,TGTGCCAGCAGTGGGACAGGGATCAATCAGCCCCAGCATTTT
once,TRBV27,TRBJ1-2,TRBD1,CASRRGTGHNYGYTF,TGTGCCAGCAGGCGCGGGACAGGCCATAACTATGGCTACACCTTC
.,TRBV5-4,TRBJ2-2,.,CASSPSGRSNTGELFF,TGTGCCAGCAGCCCGTCGGGCAGATCGAACACCGGGGAGCTGTTTTTT
once,TRBV25-1,TRBJ1-6,.,CASSGGVVNSPLHF,TGTGCCAGCAGTGGGGGTGTGGTTAATTCACCCCTCCACTTT
.,TRBV11-1,TRBJ1-1,.,CASSLGRGSTEAFF,TGTGCCAGCAGCTTAGGTCGGGGGAGCACTGAAGCTTTCTTT
.,TRBV28,TRBJ1-1,.,CASTLWGGSNTEAFF,TGTGCCAGCACCCTATGGGGGGGGTCGAACACTGAAGCTTTCTTT
.,TRBV5-5,TRBJ2-7,TRBD1,CASSLGTGAYEQYF,TGTGCCAGCAGCTTGGGGACAGGGGCCTACGAGCAGTACTTC
.,TRBV2,TRBJ1-1,.,CASRADSNTEAFF,TGTGCCAGCAGGGCCGACAGCAACACTGAAGCTTTCTTT
.,TRBV30,TRBJ2-1,.,CAWTGGLSYNEQFF,TGTGCCTGGACCGGGGGTCTATCCTACAATGAGCAGTTCTTC
.,TRBV6-1,TRBJ1-5,.,CASSGVGESGPQHF,TGTGCCAGCAGTGGGGTGGGGGAAAGTGGGCCCCAGCATTTT
.,TRBV5-4,TRBJ2-7,.,CASSRGGGTYEQYF,TGTGCCAGCAGCCGAGGGGGGGGGACGTACGAGCAGTACTTC
.,TRBV6-6,TRBJ1-1,.,CASSRTNTEAFF,TGTGCCAGCAGCAGGACGAACACTGAAGCTTTCTTT
.,TRBV5-4,TRBJ2-7,TRBD2,CASSSGTSGTYEQYF,TGTGCCAGCAGCTCGGGGACTAGCGGAACCTACGAGCAGTACTTC
.,TRBV18,TRBJ1-1,TRBD1,CASSPLQGATEAFF,TGTGCCAGCTCACCCCTACAGGGGGCCACTGAAGCTTTCTTT
.,TRBV5-4,TRBJ2-6,TRBD2,CASSPAGAGANVLTF,TGTGCCAGCAGCCCGGCGGGGGCTGGGGCCAACGTCCTGACTTTC